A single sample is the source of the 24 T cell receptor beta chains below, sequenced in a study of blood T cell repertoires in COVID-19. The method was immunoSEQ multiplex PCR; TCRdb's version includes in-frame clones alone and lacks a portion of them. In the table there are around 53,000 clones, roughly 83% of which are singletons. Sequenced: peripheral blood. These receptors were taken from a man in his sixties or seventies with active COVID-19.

CDR3 nucleotides: TGTGCCAGCAGTTTACAGGGGTACGAGCAGTACTTC. This codes for CASSLQGYEQYF. The chain carries TRBV28 and TRBJ2-7; the D gene is possibly TRBD1 (6 bases). This CDR3 has 12 residues. The germline V and J ends were trimmed by 2 bases and 4 bases, with 6 bases remaining between them. CDR1 and CDR2 from the germline V gene are MDHEN and SYDVKM.

The CDR3 loop is CASRRGLTEAFF. CDR3 coding DNA: TGTGCCAGCCGAAGGGGCCTGACTGAAGCTTTCTTT. V gene TRBV7-9 combines with J gene TRBJ1-1, with D perhaps matching TRBD1 (5 bases). V was cut by 8 bases and J by 5 bases, with 12 bases left in between. The length of the CDR3 is 12 residues. Germline V gene sequence: CDR1 SEHNR, CDR2 FQNEAQ (reference sequence).

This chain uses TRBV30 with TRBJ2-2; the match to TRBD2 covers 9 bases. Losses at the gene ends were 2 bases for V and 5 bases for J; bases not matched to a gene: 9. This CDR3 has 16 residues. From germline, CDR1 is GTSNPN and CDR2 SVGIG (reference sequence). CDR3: CAWSPPGGRATGELFF. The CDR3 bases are TGTGCCTGGAGTCCCCCGGGCGGGAGGGCAACCGGGGAGCTGTTTTTT.

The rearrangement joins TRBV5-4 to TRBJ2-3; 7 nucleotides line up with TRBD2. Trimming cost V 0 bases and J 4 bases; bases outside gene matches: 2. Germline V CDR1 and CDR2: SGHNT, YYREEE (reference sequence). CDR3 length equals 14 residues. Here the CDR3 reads CASSLERGSDTQYF. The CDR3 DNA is TGTGCCAGCAGCTTGGAGCGGGGCTCAGATACGCAGTATTTT.

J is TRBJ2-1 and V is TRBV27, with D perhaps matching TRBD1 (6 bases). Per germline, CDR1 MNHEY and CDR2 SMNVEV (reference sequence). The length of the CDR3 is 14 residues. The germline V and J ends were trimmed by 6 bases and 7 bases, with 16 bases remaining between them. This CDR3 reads CASSPIGGLNEQFF. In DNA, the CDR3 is TGTGCCAGCAGCCCCATAGGGGGTTTGAATGAGCAGTTCTTC.

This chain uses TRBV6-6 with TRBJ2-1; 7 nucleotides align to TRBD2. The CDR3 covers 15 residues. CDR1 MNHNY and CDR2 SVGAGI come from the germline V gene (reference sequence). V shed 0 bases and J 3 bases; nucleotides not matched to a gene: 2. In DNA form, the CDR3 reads TGTGCCAGCAGTTACTCGCCTAGCGGCTACAATGAGCAGTTCTTC. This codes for CASSYSPSGYNEQFF.

The CDR3 region has the DNA TGTGCCACCAGCAGAGATCAGGGAGGAGGCTCCGGGGAGCTGTTTTTT. Its protein is CATSRDQGGGSGELFF. The V gene is TRBV15, the J gene TRBJ2-2; TRBD2 might be the D (6 bases). The germline CDR1 and CDR2 sequences are LNHNV and YYDKDF (reference sequence). With 0 bases removed from V and 6 bases from J, the gap between germline ends came to 14 bases. There are 16 residues in the CDR3.

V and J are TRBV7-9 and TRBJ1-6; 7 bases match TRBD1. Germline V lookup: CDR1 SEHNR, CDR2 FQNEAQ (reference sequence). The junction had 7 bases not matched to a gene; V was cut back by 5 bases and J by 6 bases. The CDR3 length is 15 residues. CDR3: CASSPDGTVNSPLHF. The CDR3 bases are TGTGCCAGCAGCCCGGACGGGACAGTTAATTCACCCCTCCACTTT.

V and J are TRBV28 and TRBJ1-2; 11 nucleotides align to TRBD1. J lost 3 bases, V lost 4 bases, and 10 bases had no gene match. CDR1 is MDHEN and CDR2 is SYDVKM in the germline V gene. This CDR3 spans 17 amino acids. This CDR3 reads CASSSPVSGQGDYGYTF. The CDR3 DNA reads TGTGCCAGCAGTTCCCCGGTGTCGGGACAGGGGGACTATGGCTACACCTTC.

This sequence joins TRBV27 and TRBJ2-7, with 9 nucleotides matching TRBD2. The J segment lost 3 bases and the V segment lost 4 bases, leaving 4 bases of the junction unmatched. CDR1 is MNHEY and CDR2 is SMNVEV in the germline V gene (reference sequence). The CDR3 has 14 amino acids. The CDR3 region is CASSWSSGSYEQYF. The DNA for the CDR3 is TGTGCCAGCAGTTGGAGTAGCGGGAGCTACGAGCAGTACTTC.

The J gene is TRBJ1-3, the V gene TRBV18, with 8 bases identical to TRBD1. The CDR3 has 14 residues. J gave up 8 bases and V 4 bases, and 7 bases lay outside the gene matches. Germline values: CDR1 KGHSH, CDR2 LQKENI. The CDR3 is CASSLSDRADTIYF. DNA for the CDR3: TGTGCCAGCTCACTCTCGGACAGGGCGGACACCATATATTTT.

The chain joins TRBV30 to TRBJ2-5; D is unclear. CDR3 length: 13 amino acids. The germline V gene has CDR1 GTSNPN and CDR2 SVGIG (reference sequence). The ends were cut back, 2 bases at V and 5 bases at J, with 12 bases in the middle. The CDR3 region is CAWSLGPSETQYF. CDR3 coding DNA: TGTGCCTGGAGTCTAGGTCCTTCGGAGACCCAGTACTTC.

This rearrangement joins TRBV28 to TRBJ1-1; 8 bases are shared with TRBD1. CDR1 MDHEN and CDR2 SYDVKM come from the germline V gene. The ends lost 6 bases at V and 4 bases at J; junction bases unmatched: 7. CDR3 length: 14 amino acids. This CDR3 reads CASSLRQGLTEAFF. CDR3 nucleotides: TGTGCCAGCAGCTTAAGACAGGGGCTCACTGAAGCTTTCTTT.

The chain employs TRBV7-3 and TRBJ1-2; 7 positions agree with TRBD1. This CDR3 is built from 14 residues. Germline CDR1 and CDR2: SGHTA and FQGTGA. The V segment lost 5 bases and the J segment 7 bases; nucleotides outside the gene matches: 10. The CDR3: CASSPYPGGGGYTF. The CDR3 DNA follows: TGTGCCAGCAGCCCATATCCAGGGGGAGGTGGCTACACCTTC.

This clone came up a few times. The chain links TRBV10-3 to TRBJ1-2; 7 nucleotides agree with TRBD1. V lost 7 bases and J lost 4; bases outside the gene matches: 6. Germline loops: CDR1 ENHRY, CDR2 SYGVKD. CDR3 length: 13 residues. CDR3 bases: TGTGCCATCACAAGGGACAGTTCCTATGGCTACACCTTC. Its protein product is CAITRDSSYGYTF.

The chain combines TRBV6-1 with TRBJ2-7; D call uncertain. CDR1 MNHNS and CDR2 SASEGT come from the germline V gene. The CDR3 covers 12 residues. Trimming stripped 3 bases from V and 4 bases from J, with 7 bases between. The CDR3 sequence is CASSDINYEQYF. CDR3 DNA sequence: TGTGCCAGCAGTGATATAAATTACGAGCAGTACTTC.

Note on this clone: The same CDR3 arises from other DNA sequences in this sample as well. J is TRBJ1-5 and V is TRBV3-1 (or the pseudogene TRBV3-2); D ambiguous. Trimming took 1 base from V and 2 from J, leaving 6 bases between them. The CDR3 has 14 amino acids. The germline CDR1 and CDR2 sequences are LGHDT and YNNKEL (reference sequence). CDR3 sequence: CASSQVSGNQPQHF. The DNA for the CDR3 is TGTGCCAGCAGCCAAGTATCCGGCAATCAGCCCCAGCATTTT.

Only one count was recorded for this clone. In DNA form, the CDR3 reads TGCGCCAGCAGCCAAGGTGGGGGAGGGGACTACGAGCAGTACTTC. Protein product: CASSQGGGGDYEQYF. The rearrangement links TRBV4-1 to TRBJ2-7, with 7 bases that match TRBD2. The CDR3 length is 15 residues. CDR1 is MGHRA and CDR2 is YSYEKL in the germline V gene. J gave up 3 bases and V 1 base, and 6 bases lay outside the gene matches.

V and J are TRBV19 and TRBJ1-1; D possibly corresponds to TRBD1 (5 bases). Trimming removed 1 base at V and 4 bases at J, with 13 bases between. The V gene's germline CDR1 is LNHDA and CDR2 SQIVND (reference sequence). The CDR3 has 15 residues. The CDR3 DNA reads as TGTGCCAGTAGTATAGGGGGACTCGGGGGCACTGAAGCTTTCTTT. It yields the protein CASSIGGLGGTEAFF. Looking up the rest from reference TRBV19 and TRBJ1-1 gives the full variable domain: DGGITQSPKYLFRKEGQNVTLSCEQNLNHDAMYWYRQDPGQGLRLIYYSQIVNDFQKGDIAEGYSVSREKKESFPLTVTSAQKNPTAFYLCASSIGGLGGTEAFFGQGTRLTVV.

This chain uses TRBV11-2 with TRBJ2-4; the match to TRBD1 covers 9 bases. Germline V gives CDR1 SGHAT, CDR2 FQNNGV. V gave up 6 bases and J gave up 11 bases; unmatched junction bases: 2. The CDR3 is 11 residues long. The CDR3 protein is CASSTGGVQYF. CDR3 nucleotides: TGTGCCAGCAGTACAGGGGGCGTTCAGTACTTC.

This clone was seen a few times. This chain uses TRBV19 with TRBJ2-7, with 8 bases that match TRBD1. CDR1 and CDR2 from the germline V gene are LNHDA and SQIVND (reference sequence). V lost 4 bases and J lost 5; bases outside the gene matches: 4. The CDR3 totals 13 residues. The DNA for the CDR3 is TGTGCCAGTAGTAGTACAGGGGGGAACGAGCAGTACTTC. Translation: CASSSTGGNEQYF.

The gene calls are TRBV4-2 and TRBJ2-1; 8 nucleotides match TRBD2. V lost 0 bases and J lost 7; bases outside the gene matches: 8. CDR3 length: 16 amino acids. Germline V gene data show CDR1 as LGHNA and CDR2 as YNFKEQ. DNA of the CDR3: TGTGCCAGCAGCCAAGATAGCGGGATGGGGGCTAATGAGCAGTTCTTC. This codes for CASSQDSGMGANEQFF.

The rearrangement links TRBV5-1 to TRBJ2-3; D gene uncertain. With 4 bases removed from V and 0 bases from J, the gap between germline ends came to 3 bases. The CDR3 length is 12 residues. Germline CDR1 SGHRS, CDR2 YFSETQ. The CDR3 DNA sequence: TGCGCCAGCAGCATAAGCACAGATACGCAGTATTTT. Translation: CASSISTDTQYF.

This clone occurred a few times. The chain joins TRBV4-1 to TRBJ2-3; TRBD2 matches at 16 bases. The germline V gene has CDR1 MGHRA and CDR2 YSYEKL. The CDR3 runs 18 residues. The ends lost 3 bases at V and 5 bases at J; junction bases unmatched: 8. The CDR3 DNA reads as TGCGCCAGCAGCCAGGGGACTAGCGGGAGGGCCAGTGAAGATACGCAGTATTTT. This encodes CASSQGTSGRASEDTQYF.